These T cell receptor beta chains were read from a single sample in a study of shared clonotypes between healthy human individuals. TCRdb's table, derived via immunoSEQ multiplex PCR, lists solely in-frame clones and lacks some. The sample holds some 2 million clones, roughly 94% seen once. Sequencing was done on a sample of naive CD8+ T cells sorted from blood. All receptors come from a man younger than 35 in good health. The CDR3 runs from the conserved cysteine through the conserved F or W. A D gene is named only where the DNA matches it firmly. The listing skips clone size in some rows; elsewhere it reads once, few, many or a size class.

clone_size | j_call | cdr3_length | v_call | d_call | cdr3_nt | cdr3_aa
NA | TRBJ1-1 | 14 | TRBV28 | TRBD1 | TGTGCCAGCAGTCCGCGGACAGGTGCCACTGAAGCTTTCTTT | CASSPRTGATEAFF
NA | TRBJ2-1 | 16 | TRBV9 | TRBD1 | TGTGCCAGCAGCGTAGAAACAGGGGGCGCCTACAATGAGCAGTTCTTC | CASSVETGGAYNEQFF
once | TRBJ2-6 | 14 | TRBV25-1 | TRBD1 | TGTGCCACCGGACAGGGGTCTGGGGCCAACGTCCTGACTTTC | CATGQGSGANVLTF
NA | TRBJ1-1 | 13 | TRBV15 | NA | TGTGCCACCAGCGGAAGGGCTAACACTGAAGCTTTCTTT | CATSGRANTEAFF
NA | TRBJ1-1 | 16 | TRBV7-6 | NA | TGTGCCAGCAGCTTAACCGGGGCGAATATGAACACTGAAGCTTTCTTT | CASSLTGANMNTEAFF
NA | TRBJ2-7 | 14 | TRBV28 | NA | TGTGCCAGCAGTTTTGAGGGGTTCACCTACGAGCAGTACTTC | CASSFEGFTYEQYF
NA | TRBJ2-1 | 16 | TRBV7-9 | TRBD2 | TGTGCCAGCAGCTTGACTAGCGGGGGGTCGAACAATGAGCAGTTCTTC | CASSLTSGGSNNEQFF
NA | TRBJ2-3 | 14 | TRBV13 | NA | TGTGCCAGCAGCCCGGGGGAGAGCACAGATACGCAGTATTTT | CASSPGESTDTQYF
NA | TRBJ2-7 | 16 | TRBV7-9 | TRBD1 | TGTGCCAGCAGCGTCCCTTTGGGACAGGGACCCTACGAGCAGTACTTC | CASSVPLGQGPYEQYF
once | TRBJ2-1 | 14 | TRBV5-4 | NA | TGTGCCAGCCCGGGGGGCCGTATCTACAATGAGCAGTTCTTC | CASPGGRIYNEQFF
NA | TRBJ2-7 | 14 | TRBV5-6 | NA | TGTGCCAGCAGCTTTATAACAATGTCCTACGAGCAGTACTTC | CASSFITMSYEQYF
NA | TRBJ1-2 | 17 | TRBV9 | NA | TGTGCCAGCAGCCACCCCATGAGGGACACCCACAACTATGGCTACACCTTC | CASSHPMRDTHNYGYTF
NA | TRBJ1-1 | 16 | TRBV7-2 | TRBD1 | TGTGCCAGCAGCCGCGACAGGGGACCTTTGGACACTGAAGCTTTCTTT | CASSRDRGPLDTEAFF
NA | TRBJ1-2 | 14 | TRBV15 | NA | TGTGCCACCAGCAGAGATCTTGGGGGGGACGGCTACACCTTC | CATSRDLGGDGYTF
NA | TRBJ2-5 | 13 | TRBV5-1 | NA | TGCGCCAGCAGCTTGTGGGATGAAGAGACCCAGTACTTC | CASSLWDEETQYF
NA | TRBJ1-5 | 15 | TRBV9 | NA | TGTGCCAGCAGCGTAGGGGCAGGGACCAATCAGCCCCAGCATTTT | CASSVGAGTNQPQHF
once | TRBJ2-7 | 15 | TRBV4-3 | NA | TGCGCCAGCAGCCAAGATCGCGACAGCTTCTACGAGCAGTACTTC | CASSQDRDSFYEQYF
NA | TRBJ2-3 | 18 | TRBV4-3 | NA | TGCGCCAGCAGCCAAGATCTTGTACAGGGCGGAAGCACAGATACGCAGTATTTT | CASSQDLVQGGSTDTQYF
NA | TRBJ2-7 | 13 | TRBV5-6 | NA | TGTGCCAGCAGTCAATCCCTCTCCTACGAGCAGTACTTC | CASSQSLSYEQYF
NA | TRBJ1-1 | 18 | TRBV1 | NA | TGCACCAGCAGCCGAATTCCCAGGGACAGGTCCGAGAACACTGAAGCTTTCTTT | CTSSRIPRDRSENTEAFF
NA | TRBJ2-7 | 16 | TRBV7-2 | TRBD2 | TGTGCCAGCAGCTTCGGGACTAGCGGGAGCTCCTACGAGCAGTACTTC | CASSFGTSGSSYEQYF
once | TRBJ2-5 | 16 | TRBV5-4 | TRBD1 | TGTGCCAGCAGCACCAGACAGGGTGGGATTGGAGAGACCCAGTACTTC | CASSTRQGGIGETQYF
NA | TRBJ2-7 | 12 | TRBV11-2 | NA | TGTGCCATAGGGGGGATCGTGGACGAGCAGTACTTC | CAIGGIVDEQYF
NA | TRBJ2-5 | 17 | TRBV4-1 | TRBD2 | TGCGCCAGCAGCCAAACCGGGACTAGCGGGGTCCAAGAGACCCAGTACTTC | CASSQTGTSGVQETQYF
NA | TRBJ2-7 | 13 | TRBV15 | NA | TGTGCCACCAGCAGAGGGCTGGGAAACGAGCAGTACTTC | CATSRGLGNEQYF
NA | TRBJ1-1 | 12 | TRBV4-1 | NA | TGCGCCAGCAGCCAGGGGTTCACTGAAGCTTTCTTT | CASSQGFTEAFF
once | TRBJ2-7 | 11 | TRBV7-9 | NA | TGTGCCAGCAGCGCCACCTACGAGCAGTACTTC | CASSATYEQYF
NA | TRBJ2-7 | 15 | TRBV7-6 | TRBD2 | TGTGCCAGCAGCTCCAGCGCGGGAGGGTTCTACGAGCAGTACTTC | CASSSSAGGFYEQYF
NA | TRBJ1-3 | 15 | TRBV9 | NA | TGTGCCAGCAGCGTGGGGATAGGACATCCCGACACCATATATTTT | CASSVGIGHPDTIYF
NA | TRBJ1-5 | 14 | TRBV4-1 | NA | TGCGCCAGCAGCCAAGTGGGGGTAAGTCAGCCCCAGCATTTT | CASSQVGVSQPQHF
NA | TRBJ2-5 | 15 | TRBV9 | TRBD2 | TGTGCCAGCAGCGTGGCGGGACTAGCGGGAGAGACCCAGTACTTC | CASSVAGLAGETQYF
NA | TRBJ2-5 | 15 | TRBV27 | NA | TGTGCCAGCAGTTTAGGGGGAGCCGACCAAGAGACCCAGTACTTC | CASSLGGADQETQYF
NA | TRBJ1-2 | 14 | TRBV5-4 | TRBD1 | TGTGCCAGCAGCCCGGGGACAGTTAACTATGGCTACACCTTC | CASSPGTVNYGYTF
NA | TRBJ2-2 | 13 | TRBV5-4 | NA | TGTGCCACCTCAGGGTCGAACACCGGGGAGCTGTTTTTT | CATSGSNTGELFF
NA | TRBJ2-1 | 13 | TRBV6-5 | NA | TGTGCCAGCAGTTACGCAGTTTACAATGAGCAGTTCTTC | CASSYAVYNEQFF
NA | TRBJ2-4 | 14 | TRBV28 | NA | TGTGCCAGCAGTTTTTTATCAACTACCGACATTCAGTACTTC | CASSFLSTTDIQYF
few | TRBJ1-5 | 15 | TRBV7-9 | NA | TGTGCCAGCAGCTCCGAGGACAGACGAAATCAGCCCCAGCATTTT | CASSSEDRRNQPQHF
NA | TRBJ2-6 | 17 | TRBV27 | NA | TGTGCCAGCAGTTTACAGGGGCCGAGCTCTGGGGCCAACGTCCTGACTTTC | CASSLQGPSSGANVLTF
NA | TRBJ2-1 | 12 | TRBV5-6 | TRBD2 | TGTGCCAGCAGCGCGGCGGGGGATGAGCAGTTCTTC | CASSAAGDEQFF
NA | TRBJ1-1 | 12 | TRBV13 | NA | TGTGCCAGCAGCTTCGACAGTTCAGAAGCTTTCTTT | CASSFDSSEAFF
NA | TRBJ2-7 | 13 | TRBV11-2 | NA | TGTGCCAGCAGCTGGTTCGGAGGCTACGAGCAGTACTTC | CASSWFGGYEQYF
NA | TRBJ1-2 | 16 | TRBV6-1 | NA | TGTGCCAGCAGTGAAGGAGGGGTGAGGACGGGTCTTGGCTACACCTTC | CASSEGGVRTGLGYTF
NA | TRBJ2-7 | 16 | TRBV4-3 | NA | TGCGCCAGCAGCCAAGATGCGACAGGATACTCTTACGAGCAGTACTTC | CASSQDATGYSYEQYF
NA | TRBJ2-7 | 15 | TRBV7-2 | TRBD1 | TGTGCCAGCAGCTTGGGACAGGGGTTTACCTACGAGCAGTACTTC | CASSLGQGFTYEQYF
once | TRBJ1-2 | 15 | TRBV4-1 | NA | TGCGCCAGCAGCCAAGTGAAAACAGGCCTCTATGGCTACACCTTC | CASSQVKTGLYGYTF
NA | TRBJ1-4 | 15 | TRBV30 | TRBD1 | TGTGCCTGGAGCTTCGGGACAGGAGGAGGTGAAAAACTGTTTTTT | CAWSFGTGGGEKLFF
NA | TRBJ1-5 | 14 | TRBV7-9 | NA | TGTGCCAGCAGCTCGGAGGGCACCAATCAGCCCCAGCATTTT | CASSSEGTNQPQHF
NA | TRBJ2-5 | 10 | TRBV2 | NA | TGTGCCAGCGCTGGGGGGACCCAGTACTTC | CASAGGTQYF
NA | TRBJ2-1 | 15 | TRBV6-5 | NA | TGTGCCAGCAGTTACGGGGCCACGGCGGGCAATGAGCAGTTCTTC | CASSYGATAGNEQFF
NA | TRBJ2-7 | 15 | TRBV11-2 | TRBD1 | TGTGCCAGCAGCATAGGGACAGGGGGTCCTTACGAGCAGTACTTC | CASSIGTGGPYEQYF
NA | TRBJ2-7 | 14 | TRBV4-1 | TRBD2 | TGCGCCAGCAGCCTGGGGGGAGGGTCCTACGAGCAGTACTTC | CASSLGGGSYEQYF
NA | TRBJ1-5 | 12 | TRBV2 | NA | TGTGCCAGCAGGCGGGTGGGGCAGCCCCAGCATTTT | CASRRVGQPQHF
NA | TRBJ1-1 | 14 | TRBV29-1 | TRBD1 | TGCAGCATGTGGACAGGGGGCAAGGACACTGAAGCTTTCTTT | CSMWTGGKDTEAFF